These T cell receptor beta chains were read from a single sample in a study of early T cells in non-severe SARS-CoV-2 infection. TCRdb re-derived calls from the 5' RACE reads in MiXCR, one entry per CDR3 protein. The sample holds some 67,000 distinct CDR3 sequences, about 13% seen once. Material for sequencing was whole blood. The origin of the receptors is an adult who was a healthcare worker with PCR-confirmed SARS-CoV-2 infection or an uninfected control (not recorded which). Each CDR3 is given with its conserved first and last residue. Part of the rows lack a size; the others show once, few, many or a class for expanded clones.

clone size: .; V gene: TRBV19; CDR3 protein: CASSITGPNTEAFF
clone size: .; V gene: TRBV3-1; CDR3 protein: CASSQDGGGTFF
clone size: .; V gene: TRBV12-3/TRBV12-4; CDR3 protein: CASSLGQYSNQPQHF
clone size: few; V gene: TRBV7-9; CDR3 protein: CASSLGSSSGNTIYF
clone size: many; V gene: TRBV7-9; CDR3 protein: CASSFGPETQYF
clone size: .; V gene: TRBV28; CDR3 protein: CASAGTVSYNEQFF
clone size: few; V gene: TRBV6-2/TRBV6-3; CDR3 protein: CASSYSSSTDTQYF
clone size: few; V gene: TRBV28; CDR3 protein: CASSLATRGYTF
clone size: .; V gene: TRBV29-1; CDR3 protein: CSVRVGAPSYNEQFF
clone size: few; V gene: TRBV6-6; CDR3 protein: CASSYSRLETQYF
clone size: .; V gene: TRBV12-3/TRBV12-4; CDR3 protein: CASSPPSGGANEQFF
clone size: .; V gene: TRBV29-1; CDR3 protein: CSAVPRVGNTEAFF
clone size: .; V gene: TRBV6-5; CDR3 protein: CASSPTPDRGYGYTF
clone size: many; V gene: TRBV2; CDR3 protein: CASAGTYTDTQYF